These 8 T cell receptor beta chains originate from one sample sequenced in a study of blood T cell repertoires in COVID-19. Here immunoSEQ multiplex PCR was the method, and the copy in TCRdb shows in-frame clones only, minus some. The table lists approximately 100,000 clones, roughly 84% of them singletons. Sequenced sample: peripheral blood. These TCRs come from an older woman with acute or convalescent COVID-19.

The chain is built from TRBV7-2 and TRBJ1-2; TRBD1 is a possible D gene (5 bases). The V gene's germline CDR1 is SGHTA and CDR2 FQGNSA. The V gene lost 5 bases and the J gene lost 0 bases, with 19 bases spanning the gap. There are 17 residues in the CDR3. The CDR3 loop reads CASSAPRRGEANYGYTF. The CDR3 DNA follows: TGTGCCAGCAGCGCCCCGCGGCGGGGGGAGGCTAACTATGGCTACACCTTC.

The chain joins TRBV2 to TRBJ2-2, with 7 bases lining up with TRBD2. V was clipped by 2 bases and J by 4 bases; unmatched bases: 1. CDR3 length: 14 residues. Germline V lookup: CDR1 SNHLY, CDR2 FYNNEI. The CDR3 region is CASSEREVTGELFF. CDR3 DNA: TGTGCCAGCAGTGAACGGGAGGTCACCGGGGAGCTGTTTTTT. The full variable domain, in which reference TRBV2 and TRBJ2-2 provide the parts outside the CDR3, is EPEVTQTPSHQVTQMGQEVILRCVPISNHLYFYWYRQILGQKVEFLVSFYNNEISEKSEIFDDQFSVERPDGSNFTLKIRSTKLEDSAMYFCASSEREVTGELFFGEGSRLTVL.

This chain uses TRBV7-2 with TRBJ2-3; D not certain. The germline V and J ends were trimmed by 3 bases and 2 bases, with 12 bases remaining between them. The CDR3 runs to 15 residues. Germline V lookup: CDR1 SGHTA, CDR2 FQGNSA. The CDR3 DNA sequence: TGTGCCAGCAGCTTCGGGTCACTTACCACAGATACGCAGTATTTT. Encoded protein: CASSFGSLTTDTQYF. Complete variable domain (other parts from reference TRBV7-2 and TRBJ2-3): GAGVSQSPSNKVTEKGKDVELRCDPISGHTALYWYRQSLGQGLEFLIYFQGNSAPDKSGLPSDRFSAERTGGSVSTLTIQRTQQEDSAVYLCASSFGSLTTDTQYFGPGTRLTVL.

The chain joins TRBV27 to TRBJ1-2; TRBD1 agrees at 8 bases. V shed 2 bases and J 5 bases; nucleotides not matched to a gene: 7. The germline V gene encodes CDR1 MNHEY and CDR2 SMNVEV (reference sequence). The CDR3 runs to 15 residues. The CDR3 DNA follows: TGTGCCAGCAGTTTAAAACAGGGGGTTGGGTATGGCTACACCTTC. Protein: CASSLKQGVGYGYTF.

This clone showed up just once. V usage is TRBV12-3 or TRBV12-4 and J usage is TRBJ1-6; possibly TRBD1 for D (5 bases). V lost 3 bases and J lost 14, with 14 bases in between. This CDR3 spans 13 amino acids. DNA for the CDR3: TGTGCCAGCAGTTTGGGGGGGTCGTCGGCCCTCCACTTT. Amino acids: CASSLGGSSALHF.

The rearrangement joins TRBV29-1 to TRBJ1-2; 9 bases are shared with TRBD1. J lost 6 bases, V lost 7 bases, and 3 bases had no gene match. The CDR3 totals 11 residues. Per the germline V gene, CDR1 is SQVTM and CDR2 is ANQGSEA. CDR3 nucleotides: TGCAGCGCCGGGACAGGGAATGGCTACACCTTC. Its translation is CSAGTGNGYTF.

The rearrangement links TRBV5-1 to TRBJ1-6; possible D gene TRBD1, 5 bases. V lost 4 bases and J lost 6, with 17 bases in between. Looked up from germline, CDR1 is SGHRS and CDR2 is YFSETQ. CDR3 length: 16 residues. CDR3 DNA sequence: TGCGCCAGCAGCGCCTGGAGTGGGGGAGGTAATTCACCCCTCCACTTT. It codes for CASSAWSGGGNSPLHF.

The chain is built from TRBV4-2 and TRBJ2-1, with D maybe TRBD2 (6 bases). Trimming left V 5 bases short and J 0 bases short, with 14 bases between. The CDR3 is 16 residues long. CDR1 and CDR2 from the germline V gene are LGHNA and YNFKEQ. The CDR3 sequence: CASSEALALSYNEQFF. CDR3 DNA sequence: TGTGCCAGCAGCGAAGCTCTAGCGCTCTCCTACAATGAGCAGTTCTTC.